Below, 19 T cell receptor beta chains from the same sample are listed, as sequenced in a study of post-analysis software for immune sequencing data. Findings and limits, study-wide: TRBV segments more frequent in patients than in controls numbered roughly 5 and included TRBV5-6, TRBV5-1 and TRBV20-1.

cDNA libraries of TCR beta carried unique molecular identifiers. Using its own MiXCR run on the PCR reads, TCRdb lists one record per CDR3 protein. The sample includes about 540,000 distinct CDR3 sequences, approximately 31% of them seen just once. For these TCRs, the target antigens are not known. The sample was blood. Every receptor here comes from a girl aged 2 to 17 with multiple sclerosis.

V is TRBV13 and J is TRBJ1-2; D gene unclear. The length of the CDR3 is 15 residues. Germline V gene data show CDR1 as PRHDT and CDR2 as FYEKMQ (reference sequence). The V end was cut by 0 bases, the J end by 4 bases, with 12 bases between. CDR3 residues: CASSLGAGPIYGYTF. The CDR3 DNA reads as TGTGCCAGCAGCTTAGGCGCGGGTCCTATCTATGGCTACACCTTC.

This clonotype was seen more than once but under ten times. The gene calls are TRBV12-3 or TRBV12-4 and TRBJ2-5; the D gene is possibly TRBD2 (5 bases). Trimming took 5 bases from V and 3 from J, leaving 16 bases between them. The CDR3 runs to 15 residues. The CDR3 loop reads CASSSPTSAKETQYF. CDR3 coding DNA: TGTGCCAGCAGTAGTCCCACTAGTGCCAAAGAGACCCAGTACTTC.

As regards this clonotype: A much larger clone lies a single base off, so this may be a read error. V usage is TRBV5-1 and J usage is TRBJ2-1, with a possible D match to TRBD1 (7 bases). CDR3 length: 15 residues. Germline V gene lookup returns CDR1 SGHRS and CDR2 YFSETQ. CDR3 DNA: TGCGCCGGCAGCTTGAGCCCAGGGGGGATTAATGAGCAGTTCTTC. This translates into CAGSLSPGGINEQFF.

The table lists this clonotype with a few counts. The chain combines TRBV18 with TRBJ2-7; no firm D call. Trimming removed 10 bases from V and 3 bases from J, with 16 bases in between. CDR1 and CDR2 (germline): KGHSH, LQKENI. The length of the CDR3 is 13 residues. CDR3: CANSPGINYEQYF. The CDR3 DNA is TGTGCCAACTCTCCAGGAATCAACTACGAGCAGTACTTC.

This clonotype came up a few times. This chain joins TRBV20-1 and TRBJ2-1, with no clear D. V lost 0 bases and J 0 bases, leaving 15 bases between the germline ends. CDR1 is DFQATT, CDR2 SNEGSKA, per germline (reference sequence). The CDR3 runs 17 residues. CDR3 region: CSARDLDTLSSYNEQFF. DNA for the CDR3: TGCAGTGCTAGAGACCTGGATACGTTGAGCTCCTACAATGAGCAGTTCTTC.

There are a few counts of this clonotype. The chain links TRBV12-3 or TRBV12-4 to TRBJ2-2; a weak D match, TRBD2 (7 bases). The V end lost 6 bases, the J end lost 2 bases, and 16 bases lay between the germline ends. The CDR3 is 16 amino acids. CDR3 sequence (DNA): TGTGCCAGCAGCCCCGCGGGGGCCCTCAACACCGGGGAGCTGTTTTTT. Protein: CASSPAGALNTGELFF.

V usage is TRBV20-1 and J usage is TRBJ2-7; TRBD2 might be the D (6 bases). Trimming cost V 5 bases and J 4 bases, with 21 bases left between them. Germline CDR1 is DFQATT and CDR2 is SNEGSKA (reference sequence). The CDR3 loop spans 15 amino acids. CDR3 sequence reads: CSAEEGEVGAYEQYF. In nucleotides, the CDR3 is TGCAGTGCTGAGGAAGGGGAGGTTGGAGCGTACGAGCAGTACTTC.

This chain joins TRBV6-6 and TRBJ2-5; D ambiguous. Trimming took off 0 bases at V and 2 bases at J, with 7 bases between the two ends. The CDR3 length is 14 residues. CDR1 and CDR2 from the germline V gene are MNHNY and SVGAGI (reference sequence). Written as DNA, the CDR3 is TGTGCCAGCAGTTACTCGCAACTACAAGAGACCCAGTACTTC. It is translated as CASSYSQLQETQYF.

The CDR3 reads CASTNPGQGGGSPLHF. In DNA form, the CDR3 reads TGTGCCAGCACCAACCCGGGACAGGGGGGAGGATCACCCCTCCACTTT. This sequence joins TRBV6-5 and TRBJ1-6; 11 bases map to TRBD1. The V gene's germline CDR1 is MNHEY and CDR2 SVGAGI. The CDR3 consists of 16 residues. With 7 bases clipped from V and 10 bases from J, the junction kept 12 bases outside the gene matches.

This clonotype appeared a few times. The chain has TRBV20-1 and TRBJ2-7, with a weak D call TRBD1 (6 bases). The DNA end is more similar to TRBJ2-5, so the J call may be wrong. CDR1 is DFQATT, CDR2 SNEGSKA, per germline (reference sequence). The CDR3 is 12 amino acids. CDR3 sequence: CSATTGLGTQYF. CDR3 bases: TGCAGTGCTACAACAGGGTTAGGGACCCAGTACTTC.

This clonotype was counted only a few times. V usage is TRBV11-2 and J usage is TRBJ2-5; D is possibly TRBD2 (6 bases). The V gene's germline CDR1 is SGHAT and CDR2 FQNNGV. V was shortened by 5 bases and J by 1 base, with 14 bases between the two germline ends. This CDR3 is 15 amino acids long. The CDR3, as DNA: TGTGCCAGCAGCCCCCCCGGGGGACGCCAAGAGACCCAGTACTTC. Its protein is CASSPPGGRQETQYF.

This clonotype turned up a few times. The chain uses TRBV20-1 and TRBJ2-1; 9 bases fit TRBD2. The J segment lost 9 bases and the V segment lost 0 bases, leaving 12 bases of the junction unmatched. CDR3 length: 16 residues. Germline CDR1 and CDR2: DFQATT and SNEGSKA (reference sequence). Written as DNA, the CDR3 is TGCAGTGCTAGAGATCTGCGGCGGGGGGGCCACAGTGAGCAGTTCTTC. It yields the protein CSARDLRRGGHSEQFF.

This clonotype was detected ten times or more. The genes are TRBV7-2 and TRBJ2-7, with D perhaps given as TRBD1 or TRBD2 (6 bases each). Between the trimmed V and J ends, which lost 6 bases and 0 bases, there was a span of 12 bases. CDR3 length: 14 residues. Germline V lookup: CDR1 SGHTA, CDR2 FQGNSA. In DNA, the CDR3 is TGTGCCAGCAGTCCCGGGGGCAGCTCCTACGAGCAGTACTTC. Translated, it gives CASSPGGSSYEQYF.

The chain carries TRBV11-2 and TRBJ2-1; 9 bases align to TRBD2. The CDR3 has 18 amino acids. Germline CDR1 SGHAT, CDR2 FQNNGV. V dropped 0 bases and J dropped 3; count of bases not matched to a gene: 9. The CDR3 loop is CASSLDLGAGGHYNEQFF. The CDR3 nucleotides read TGTGCCAGCAGCTTAGATCTCGGGGCGGGGGGGCACTACAATGAGCAGTTCTTC.

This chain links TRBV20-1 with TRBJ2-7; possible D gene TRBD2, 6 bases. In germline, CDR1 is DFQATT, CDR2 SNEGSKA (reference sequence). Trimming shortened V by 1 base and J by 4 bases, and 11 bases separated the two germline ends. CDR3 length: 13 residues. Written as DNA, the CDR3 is TGCAGTGCTAGAGGAGGGGACTTGTACGAGCAGTACTTC. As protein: CSARGGDLYEQYF.

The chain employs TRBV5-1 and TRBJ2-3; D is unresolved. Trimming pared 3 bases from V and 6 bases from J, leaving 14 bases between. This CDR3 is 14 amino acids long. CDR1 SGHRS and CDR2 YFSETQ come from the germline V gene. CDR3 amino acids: CASSWYPGWDTQYF. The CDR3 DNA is TGCGCCAGCAGCTGGTACCCCGGATGGGATACGCAGTATTTT.

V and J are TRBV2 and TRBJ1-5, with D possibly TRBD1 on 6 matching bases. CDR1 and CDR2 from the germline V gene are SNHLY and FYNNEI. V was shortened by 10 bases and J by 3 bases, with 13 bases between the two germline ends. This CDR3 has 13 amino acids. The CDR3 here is CATSGQINQPQHF. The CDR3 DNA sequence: TGTGCCACCTCGGGACAAATCAATCAGCCCCAGCATTTT.

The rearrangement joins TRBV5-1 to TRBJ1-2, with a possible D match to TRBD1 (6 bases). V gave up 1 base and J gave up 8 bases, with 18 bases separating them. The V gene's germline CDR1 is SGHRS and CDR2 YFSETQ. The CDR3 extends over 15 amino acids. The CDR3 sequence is CASSLRLQGVEGYTF. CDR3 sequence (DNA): TGCGCCAGCAGCTTGCGTCTACAGGGAGTGGAGGGCTACACCTTC.

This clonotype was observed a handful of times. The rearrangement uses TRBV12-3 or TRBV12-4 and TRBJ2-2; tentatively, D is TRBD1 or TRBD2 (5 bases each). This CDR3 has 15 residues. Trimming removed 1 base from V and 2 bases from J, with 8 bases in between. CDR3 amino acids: CASSLVGDNTGELFF. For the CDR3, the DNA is TGTGCCAGCAGTTTAGTCGGGGACAACACCGGGGAGCTGTTTTTT.